This T cell receptor beta chain was retrieved from a study of shared clonotypes between healthy human individuals (TCRdb year 2020). Study-wide context: A few men and two women, aged 18 to 49 years, made up the cohort. The study deeply sequenced blood TCR repertoires of about 5 healthy adults to estimate repertoire size and the extent of clonotype sharing between individuals. For each donor, CD4 naive and CD4 memory were each given three plates, CD8 naive was given two plates, and CD8 memory was given one plate. Different laboratories and diverse techniques were used to prepare libraries and sequence TCR repertoires, to increase sequencing depth and limit assay-specific biases. Leukapheresis yielded between about 0.94 and 8.9 billion PBMCs per donor.

The CDR3 measures 14 amino acids from cysteine to phenylalanine. This entry keeps only the CDR3 DNA: 42 bases, framed from base 1. In the germline V gene (reference sequence), CDR1 corresponds to LNHNV and CDR2 to YYDKDF. V was cut back by 3 bases and J by 8 bases, leaving a gap of 13 bases between them. Results the study describes overall, beyond this receptor: Higher generation probabilities were observed for clonotypes shared by all four sorted-subset donors than for non-shared clonotypes. Sharing across a handful of donors was observed for about 5% of naive CD4, under 4% of naive CD8, 2% to 2.5% of memory CD4, and over 0.3% of memory CD8 clonotypes. Incomplete sequencing was indicated by rarefaction of sorted-subset datasets, despite the large sequencing depth. Only blood was sampled, and tissue TCR repertoires likely differ from those in blood. Based on pairwise subsampling, the degree of clonotype sharing among donors was expected to be affected by sequencing depth. The small number of donors limited the genetic and exposure-history diversity represented. Larger estimated clonotype richness was generally found for naive subsets than for memory subsets.

For the CD8 naive samples, CD45RO-negative cells were positively selected for CCR7, yielding a CD45RA+CCR7+ population from which TemRA cells were excluded. The donors were healthy, HIV-negative adults with no recently reported acute infections or vaccinations. Only Caucasian adults living in Nashville, Tennessee, USA were represented among the donors. Blood was collected by leukapheresis, and PBMCs were isolated by Ficoll-Histopaque density gradient centrifugation and then cryopreserved in liquid nitrogen vapor phase. Analytical flow cytometry was used to check the purity and quantity of every magnetically sorted T cell population. Genomic DNA was isolated from every sorted fraction and measured by UV absorbance on a Nanodrop 2000c. This clone was picked up one time. The antigen it binds to is not known. Base qualities are not recorded, but no much larger clone differs from it by a single base. Using the deep immunoSEQ assay, multiplex PCR amplified TCR CDR3 regions from genomic DNA. Extracted genomic DNA from each cell subset was spread evenly across all wells of several immunoSEQ 96-well plates, with each plate serving as a replicate. For sorted subsets, each replicate PCR was loaded with 200 to 250 ng genomic DNA, equivalent to some 27,000 T cell genomes. Purified libraries were measured with a Qubit 3.0 fluorometer, size-checked on a Bioanalyzer 2100, and measured again with the KAPA Library Quantification kit. Each immunoSEQ 96-well plate was sequenced on its own single-read 150-cycle Illumina NextSeq 550 flow cell. In the paper's pipeline: The immunoSEQ output contained only junctional sequences without quality scores, so filtering could not match that applied to full-length reads. Sequences were annotated with PyIR, a Python wrapper for IgBLAST v1.9, using IMGT germline references to assign V/J genes and CDR3. Any read was removed if the V/J assignment was weak (E-value above 1e-6), the CDR3 was missing, or the read contained stop codons, out-of-frame junctions, or ambiguous translated residues. V3J clonotypes were defined by identical inferred V gene, J gene, and CDR3 amino acid sequence. The percentage overlap between two repertoires was calculated by dividing the number of shared unique clonotypes by the size of the smaller repertoire. Repertoire richness was assessed with RTK rarefaction, the Chao1 estimator, and Recon v2.1 estimates of unobserved clonotypes. For all TCRbeta clonotypes obtained by the gDNA method from a handful of donors, generation probabilities were computed with OLGA. As stored in TCRdb, this immuneACCESS dataset retains in-frame rearrangements with V and J assigned. A fraction of the clones does not appear; measured against another copy, unresolved V genes explain less than half of the discrepancy, and the remainder lacks a known reason. For V, J and clone size, that table is used; D and trimming come from the DNA. A total of 560,000 or so clones appear in this sample, around 96% of them only once. Of the sample, 0.11% falls within the top ten clones.

What was sequenced was naive CD8+ T cells sorted from blood. What this sample's cell subset or site label stands for: CD45RA+CCR7+. The V and J genes are TRBV15 and TRBJ1-4; TRBD1 is a weak D gene call, 6 bases matching. This receptor was taken from a woman aged 25 to 39 in good health. The bases read TGTGCCACCAGCAGTCCCAGGGGAGGCGAAAAACTGTTTTTT. It is translated as CATSSPRGGEKLFF. Extended through the reference TRBV15 and TRBJ1-4 proteins, this CDR3 yields the full variable domain: DAMVIQNPRYQVTQFGKPVTLSCSQTLNHNVMYWYQQKSSQAPKLLFHYYDKDFNNEADTPDNFQSRRPNTSFCFLDIRSPGLGDTAMYLCATSSPRGGEKLFFGSGTQLSVL.